The present T cell receptor (beta chain) was sequenced within a study of T cell responses to AZD1222 COVID-19 vaccine. This CDR3 has 15 amino acids. Trimming removed 0 bases from V and 12 bases from J, with 15 bases in between. Germline-derived CDR1 and CDR2 are LGHNA and YNFKEQ. Assay used: immunoSEQ multiplex PCR; TCRdb lists only in-frame clones, some missing. The sample has some 190,000 clones, 80% to 95% seen once. The chain employs TRBV4-2 and TRBJ1-6; weak D call: TRBD1 (5 bases). This clonotype was sampled from an adult in good health. The sample in question was peripheral blood, obtained on day 0 of AZD1222 vaccination. CDR3 in amino acids: CASSQEAGKGGPLHF. CDR3 nucleotide sequence: TGTGCCAGCAGCCAAGAAGCAGGGAAAGGAGGACCCCTCCACTTT.